The 17 T cell receptor beta chains reported below all come from one sample, sequenced in a study of beta chain features in type 1 diabetes. The isolated RNA, all of it, was reverse transcribed, so expressed TCRB transcripts were what got sequenced. The repertoire was sequenced with immunoSEQ multiplex PCR; TCRdb's copy has only in-frame clones and lacks some. The table lists 200,000 to 300,000 clones, roughly 14% of them singletons. Input material: naive CD4+ T cells from blood. The source is a woman in her thirties or forties in good health.

This clone was counted a few times. This chain joins TRBV5-6 and TRBJ2-5, with D possibly being TRBD1 (6 bases). Germline lookup yields CDR1 SGHDT and CDR2 YYEEEE. Deletions cut 2 bases from V and 3 bases from J, with 17 bases between. This CDR3 spans 16 amino acids. The CDR3 reads CASSFRQDFFEETQYF. The CDR3 nucleotides read TGTGCCAGCAGCTTCAGACAGGATTTTTTTGAAGAGACCCAGTACTTC.

J is TRBJ1-6 and V is TRBV6-6; 7 bases line up with TRBD1. J lost 7 bases, V lost 2 bases, and 5 bases had no gene match. The CDR3 runs 15 residues. CDR1 and CDR2 from the germline V gene are MNHNY and SVGAGI (reference sequence). The CDR3 coding sequence is TGTGCCAGCAGTTACGCAACAGGGGCAAATTCACCCCTCCACTTT. Its translation is CASSYATGANSPLHF.

The chain is built from TRBV19 and TRBJ1-5; D might be TRBD1 (6 bases). V lost 0 bases, J lost 5 bases, and 11 bases lay in between. The CDR3 has 15 amino acids. Germline assignment: CDR1 LNHDA and CDR2 SQIVND (reference sequence). In DNA, the CDR3 is TGTGCCAGTAGTATAGAATCAGGGGTAGATCAGCCCCAGCATTTT. This codes for CASSIESGVDQPQHF.

The chain recombines TRBV14 with TRBJ1-1; D unclear. V was shortened by 1 base and J by 3 bases, with 6 bases between the two germline ends. Per germline, CDR1 SGHDN and CDR2 FVKESK. This CDR3 region has 13 residues. CDR3 in DNA: TGTGCCAGCAGCCAAGTCACAGACACTGAAGCTTTCTTT. Its protein is CASSQVTDTEAFF.

This clone was detected only a few times. The rearrangement uses TRBV5-5 and TRBJ2-1, with 9 bases that match TRBD2. The V segment lost 1 base and the J segment 9 bases; nucleotides outside the gene matches: 5. The V gene's germline CDR1 is SGHKS and CDR2 YYEKEE (reference sequence). The CDR3 length is 14 residues. For the CDR3, the DNA is TGTGCCAGCAGCTTGACTGGGACTAGCCCTGAGCAGTTCTTC. Translation: CASSLTGTSPEQFF.

This clone was detected only a few times. This chain links TRBV13 with TRBJ2-1, with 7 bases fitting TRBD2. This CDR3 has 15 amino acids. Germline assignment: CDR1 PRHDT and CDR2 FYEKMQ (reference sequence). V lost 6 bases and J lost 7; bases outside the gene matches: 12. CDR3 residues: CASRAVGAGQNEQFF. The CDR3, as DNA: TGTGCCAGCAGGGCAGTCGGAGCGGGGCAAAATGAGCAGTTCTTC.

This clone was counted only a few times. CDR3 residues: CASSPPQRTRGYTF. As DNA, the CDR3 is TGTGCCAGCAGCCCCCCCCAGAGAACGAGGGGCTACACCTTC. V gene TRBV16 combines with J gene TRBJ1-2, with D unresolved. The CDR3 is made up of 14 amino acids. Trimming shortened V by 4 bases and J by 8 bases, and 17 bases separated the two germline ends. CDR1 is KGHSY, CDR2 FQNENV, per germline. Together with reference TRBV16 and TRBJ1-2, the CDR3 gives the full variable domain: GEEVAQTPKHLVRGEGQKAKLYCAPIKGHSYVFWYQQVLKNEFKFLISFQNENVFDETGMPKERFSAKCLPNSPCSLEIQATKLEDSAVYFCASSPPQRTRGYTFGSGTRLTVV.

The chain carries TRBV5-4 and TRBJ2-2; TRBD1 matches at 7 bases. Trimming at V came to 4 bases and at J to 1 base, leaving 4 bases not matched to a gene. Germline-derived CDR1 and CDR2 are SGHNT and YYREEE (reference sequence). The CDR3 spans 15 residues. The CDR3 is CASSLRDRNTGELFF. CDR3 DNA sequence: TGTGCCAGCAGCCTCCGGGACAGGAACACCGGGGAGCTGTTTTTT.

This clone was counted a few times. The chain recombines TRBV6-5 with TRBJ1-2; unclear D gene. Trimming removed 0 bases from V and 8 bases from J, with 19 bases in between. Germline CDR1 and CDR2: MNHEY and SVGAGI. CDR3 length equals 16 residues. CDR3 nucleotide sequence: TGTGCCAGCAGTTACTCGGTCGTGGCGGGAGATGAGGGCTACACCTTC. Protein: CASSYSVVAGDEGYTF.

This clone was found a few times. The genes are TRBV19 and TRBJ1-5; D might be TRBD1 (5 bases). Germline lookup yields CDR1 LNHDA and CDR2 SQIVND (reference sequence). V dropped 4 bases and J dropped 2 bases, with 21 bases sitting between them. The CDR3 sequence is 18 residues long. The CDR3 spells CASSTERPRGGGNQPQHF. CDR3 sequence (DNA): TGTGCCAGTAGTACCGAGCGGCCCCGGGGGGGTGGCAATCAGCCCCAGCATTTT.

The V gene is TRBV27, the J gene TRBJ2-7; D uncertain. V was shortened by 3 bases and J by 0 bases, with 6 bases between the two germline ends. This CDR3 region has 13 residues. Germline assignment: CDR1 MNHEY and CDR2 SMNVEV (reference sequence). CDR3 protein: CASSLASSYEQYF. The CDR3 DNA is TGTGCCAGCAGTTTGGCAAGCTCCTACGAGCAGTACTTC.

This clone was recorded a few times. The chain recombines TRBV27 with TRBJ2-3; 7 nucleotides align to TRBD1. The CDR3 totals 15 residues. Trimming took 5 bases from V and 0 from J; bases not matched to a gene: 5. Germline loops: CDR1 MNHEY, CDR2 SMNVEV (reference sequence). The CDR3 region has the DNA TGTGCCAGCAGTCTCACAGGGGCTAGCACAGATACGCAGTATTTT. Encoded protein: CASSLTGASTDTQYF.

This clone was seen only a few times. The rearrangement joins TRBV7-9 to TRBJ1-2; TRBD1 matches 12 bases. The V and J ends lost 5 bases and 3 bases, in that order; junction bases with no gene match: 10. CDR1 is SEHNR and CDR2 is FQNEAQ in the germline V gene (reference sequence). This CDR3 contains 17 residues. The DNA of the CDR3 is TGTGCCAGCAGCCCGTTACCGGGACAGGGGGCCGACTATGGCTACACCTTC. It specifies CASSPLPGQGADYGYTF.

This chain connects TRBV19 to TRBJ1-2, with 7 bases identical to TRBD1. Germline CDR1 is LNHDA and CDR2 is SQIVND (reference sequence). The CDR3 contains 13 residues. The ends lost 5 bases at V and 8 bases at J; junction bases unmatched: 8. CDR3 in amino acids: CASSFDRARGYTF. The CDR3 DNA follows: TGTGCCAGTAGTTTTGACAGGGCGCGAGGCTACACCTTC.

This clone turned up a few times. The J gene is TRBJ2-1, the V gene TRBV6-1; 10 bases line up with TRBD2. The CDR3 has 14 residues. Germline-derived CDR1 and CDR2 are MNHNS and SASEGT. The J segment lost 8 bases and the V segment lost 4 bases, leaving 5 bases of the junction unmatched. The CDR3 is CASSAQRGGYEQFF. The CDR3 DNA follows: TGTGCCAGCAGTGCCCAGCGGGGGGGTTATGAGCAGTTCTTC.

The CDR3 loop reads CAISDREGETQYF. The CDR3 region has the DNA TGTGCCATCAGTGACAGGGAAGGGGAGACCCAGTACTTC. The chain links TRBV10-3 to TRBJ2-5; perhaps TRBD1 as D (5 bases). V lost 3 bases to trimming and J lost 5 bases, with 10 bases between them. The CDR3 is 13 residues long. CDR1 is ENHRY, CDR2 SYGVKD, per germline.

The J gene is TRBJ1-2, the V gene TRBV7-9; 9 nucleotides agree with TRBD1. The CDR3 has 14 amino acids. V gave up 2 bases and J gave up 6 bases; unmatched junction bases: 4. Germline CDR1 reads SEHNR; CDR2 reads FQNEAQ (reference sequence). In DNA, the CDR3 is TGTGCCAGCAGCTTAATGGGACAGGGCGATGGCTACACCTTC. Its protein is CASSLMGQGDGYTF.